A selection of T cell receptor beta chains follows, all from one sample in a study of blood T cell repertoires in COVID-19. This table comes from immunoSEQ multiplex PCR, and its TCRdb copy is limited to in-frame clones, with some not included. The data show roughly 280,000 clones, 85% to 90% seen once. What was sequenced was peripheral blood. The receptors derive from a woman in her fifties or sixties with COVID-19, enrolled during active disease. Both conserved end residues are part of each CDR3. D genes are given only for firm matches. Clone size is stated in some rows and not others, as once, few, many or a class when expanded.

>TRBV1|-|-|TRBJ2-1
TGCACCAGCGACGGGACTAGCTCCTCGAGGCAGTTCTTC
CTSDGTSSSRQFF
>TRBV12-3/TRBV12-4|-|-|TRBJ2-5
TGTGCCAGCAGTTTTACAGGGCAAGAGACCCAGTACTTC
CASSFTGQETQYF
>TRBV19|-|TRBD1|TRBJ1-5
TGTGCCAGTAGTTCAGGGGGCAGCAATCAGCCCCAGCATTTT
CASSSGGSNQPQHF
>TRBV7-9|-|TRBD1|TRBJ2-7
TGTGCCAGCAGCTTGACAGGGGCCACCTACGAGCAGTACTTC
CASSLTGATYEQYF
>TRBV28|once|-|TRBJ1-3
TGTGCCAGCACCCCGGGGGGGGACCTCTCTGGAAACACCATATATTTT
CASTPGGDLSGNTIYF
>TRBV10-2|-|-|TRBJ2-4
TGCGCCAGCACCGTCGACAGTAGCCAAACATTCGGGTACTTC
CASTVDSSQTFGYF
>TRBV28|-|-|TRBJ1-2
TGTGCCAGCAGTTTCTTACATAACTATGGCTACACCTTC
CASSFLHNYGYTF
>TRBV2|-|-|TRBJ1-2
TGTGCCAGCAGCCAAGATACACGGTCAGGTGGCTACACCTTC
CASSQDTRSGGYTF
>TRBV4-1|-|-|TRBJ2-3
TGCGCCAGCAGCCAAGATCGCATAGGGCGGGGAAGCTACACAGATACGCAGTATTTT
CASSQDRIGRGSYTDTQYF
>TRBV19|-|-|TRBJ1-1
TGTGCCAGTAGTATAAGGATGGGGCCGAACACTGAAGCTTTCTTT
CASSIRMGPNTEAFF
>TRBV6-5|-|-|TRBJ1-1
TGTGCCAGCAACAGGGTTCGGGACACTGAAGCTTTCTTT
CASNRVRDTEAFF
>TRBV15|-|-|TRBJ1-4
TGTGCCACCAGCCCCCGTAGGGGCGAAAAACTGTTTTTT
CATSPRRGEKLFF
>TRBV5-4|once|-|TRBJ2-2
TGTGCCAGCAGCTTGGCGGGGGGCTACCTGAACACCGGGGAGCTGTTTTTT
CASSLAGGYLNTGELFF
>TRBV11-2|-|TRBD2|TRBJ2-7
TGTGCCAGCACCCCACTAGCGAAACCCTACGAGCAGTACTTC
CASTPLAKPYEQYF
>TRBV3-1/TRBV3-2|-|-|TRBJ2-7
TGTGCCAGCAGCCCCTCAGGGCGCTCCTACGAGCAGTACTTC
CASSPSGRSYEQYF
>TRBV6-2/TRBV6-3|-|TRBD1|TRBJ1-5
TGTGCCAGCAGTTCCCCGAGGACAGGGCTTGCCCAGCCCCAGCATTTT
CASSSPRTGLAQPQHF
>TRBV5-1|-|TRBD1|TRBJ2-3
TGCGCCAGCAGCACGAAGACAGGGTCCTACATGAGGGCGCAGTATTTT
CASSTKTGSYMRAQYF
>TRBV29-1|-|-|TRBJ1-4
TGCAGCGTCAAAGGCTCACAGGCCCAAAATGAAAAACTGTTTTTT
CSVKGSQAQNEKLFF
>TRBV9|-|-|TRBJ2-1
TGTGCCAGCAGCACCCGCGGGGTGGATGAGCAGTTCTTC
CASSTRGVDEQFF
>TRBV3-1/TRBV3-2|-|TRBD2|TRBJ2-7
TGTGCCAGCAGCCTCTCGGGACTAGCGCTCTACTTC
CASSLSGLALYF
>TRBV24-1|few|TRBD1|TRBJ2-7
TGTGCCACCAGCCTGACAGGGTCCTACGAGCAGTACTTC
CATSLTGSYEQYF
>TRBV10-3|-|-|TRBJ2-2
TGTGCCATCAGTCCTAGCGCGAACACCGGGGAGCTGTTTTTT
CAISPSANTGELFF
>TRBV11-2|-|-|TRBJ1-6
TGTGCCAGCAGCTTAGGGTCAGGCTCCTATAATTCACCCCTCCACTTT
CASSLGSGSYNSPLHF
>TRBV6-5|-|-|TRBJ1-2
TGTGCCAGCCTCGCGGGGGCAGGAGGCTACACCTTC
CASLAGAGGYTF
>TRBV6-5|few|TRBD1|TRBJ1-4
TGTGCCAGCAGTTACCCCAGGGGGGTGGGTGAAAAACTGTTTTTT
CASSYPRGVGEKLFF
>TRBV6-5|-|-|TRBJ2-7
TGTGCCAGCAGTTACTCTGCAGGGGTTGAAGCCTACGAGCAGTACTTC
CASSYSAGVEAYEQYF
>TRBV4-1|-|TRBD2|TRBJ2-5
TGCGCCAGCAGCCAAAGTTTACCGGGACTAGCGGGAGAGACCCAGTACTTC
CASSQSLPGLAGETQYF
>TRBV3-1/TRBV3-2|-|-|TRBJ2-1
TGTGCCAGCAGCCGCAGCAATGAGCAGTTCTTC
CASSRSNEQFF
>TRBV28|few|TRBD2|TRBJ2-5
TGTGCCAGCAGTGACATCCGGGAGGGAGAGACCCAGTACTTC
CASSDIREGETQYF
>TRBV6-2/TRBV6-3|-|-|TRBJ2-7
TGTGCCAGCAGTTACTCCAGGGGCGCAGGCTACGAGCAGTACTTC
CASSYSRGAGYEQYF
>TRBV7-2|-|TRBD2|TRBJ2-1
TGTGCCAGCAGCTTAGGAGCGGGAGTAGTCAATGAGCAGTTCTTC
CASSLGAGVVNEQFF
>TRBV6-2/TRBV6-3|-|-|TRBJ2-1
TGTGCCAGCAGTTCACCAGGGGGTAGCGGGAAGTACAATGAGCAGTTCTTC
CASSSPGGSGKYNEQFF
>TRBV10-1|-|TRBD2|TRBJ2-1
TGCGCCAGCAGTGATCCTAGCGGGAGGGCCGGAGTGAAAAATGAGCAGTTCTTC
CASSDPSGRAGVKNEQFF
>TRBV20-1|-|-|TRBJ1-1
TGCAGTGCTAAGGGGGCTGAAGCTTTCTTT
CSAKGAEAFF
>TRBV24-1|-|TRBD2|TRBJ2-1
TGTGCCACCAGTGATTCTAGCGGGGCTTACAATGAGCAGTTCTTC
CATSDSSGAYNEQFF
>TRBV5-1|few|-|TRBJ1-2
TGCGCCAGCAGCTTGGGGCAGGCCGGGGTCTATGGCTACACCTTC
CASSLGQAGVYGYTF
>TRBV27|-|TRBD2|TRBJ2-1
TGTGCCAGCAGGGGGACTAGCGGGATTGGTGGTGAGCAGTTCTTC
CASRGTSGIGGEQFF
>TRBV7-3|once|TRBD2|TRBJ2-1
TGTGCCAGCAGCTTAAGAGCGTGGACTAGCGGGAGAGGTACGGGAAATGAGCAGTTCTTC
CASSLRAWTSGRGTGNEQFF
>TRBV30|-|TRBD1|TRBJ1-2
TGTGCCTGGAGTTTAGACAGGGGCAACTATGGCTACACCTTC
CAWSLDRGNYGYTF
>TRBV7-2|-|TRBD1|TRBJ2-7
TGTGCCAGCAGCTTAGTAGGAACAGGGGGATACTACGAGCAGTACTTC
CASSLVGTGGYYEQYF
>TRBV7-2|once|-|TRBJ1-4
TGTGCCAGCAGCTTCGGGGGTAGGAACGAAAAACTGTTTTTT
CASSFGGRNEKLFF
>TRBV7-6|-|-|TRBJ1-3
TGTGCCAGCAGCTTAGCCGCCAGGGGAAACACCATATATTTT
CASSLAARGNTIYF
>TRBV12-3/TRBV12-4|-|-|TRBJ2-7
TGTGCCAGCAGTTTAGGGGCAGGAGGAGAGCAGTACTTC
CASSLGAGGEQYF
>TRBV10-3|-|TRBD1|TRBJ2-3
TGTGCCATCATGAAAGACAGGGGAGGCACAGATACGCAGTATTTT
CAIMKDRGGTDTQYF
>TRBV6-5|-|-|TRBJ1-4
TGTGCCAGCAATCGGGCAGGGGACGAAGAAAAACTGTTTTTT
CASNRAGDEEKLFF
>TRBV19|-|-|TRBJ2-7
TGTGCCAGTAGGATTCGGGACAACTCCTACGAGCAGTACTTC
CASRIRDNSYEQYF
>TRBV7-3|-|TRBD2|TRBJ2-7
TGTGCCAGCAGCTTAACGAGGGCTAGCGGGACCTACGAGCAGTACTTC
CASSLTRASGTYEQYF
>TRBV5-1|-|-|TRBJ2-2
TGCGCCAGCAGCTTGGCCGGGTTAGCCACCGGGGAGCTGTTTTTT
CASSLAGLATGELFF
>TRBV7-2|-|TRBD1|TRBJ1-1
TGTGCCAGCAGCTTAGACAGGGGGCCCACTGAAGCTTTCTTT
CASSLDRGPTEAFF
>TRBV7-9|-|TRBD2|TRBJ2-1
TGTGCCAGCAGCCTAGAAGCGGGGGGGCGGTTCTTC
CASSLEAGGRFF
>TRBV30|-|-|TRBJ2-5
TGTGCCTGGAGTGTATATCGGGTACAAGAGACCCAGTACTTC
CAWSVYRVQETQYF
>TRBV12-3/TRBV12-4|-|-|TRBJ2-7
TGTGCCAGCAGGCTGACAGGTTCCTACGAGCAGTACTTC
CASRLTGSYEQYF
>TRBV30|once|TRBD1|TRBJ1-2
TGTGCCTGGACCCCCTCCTACAGGGGGCATGGCTACACCTTC
CAWTPSYRGHGYTF
>TRBV4-1|once|-|TRBJ1-5
TGCGCCAGCAGCCAAGATAGGGGCTGGAATCAGCCCCAGCATTTT
CASSQDRGWNQPQHF